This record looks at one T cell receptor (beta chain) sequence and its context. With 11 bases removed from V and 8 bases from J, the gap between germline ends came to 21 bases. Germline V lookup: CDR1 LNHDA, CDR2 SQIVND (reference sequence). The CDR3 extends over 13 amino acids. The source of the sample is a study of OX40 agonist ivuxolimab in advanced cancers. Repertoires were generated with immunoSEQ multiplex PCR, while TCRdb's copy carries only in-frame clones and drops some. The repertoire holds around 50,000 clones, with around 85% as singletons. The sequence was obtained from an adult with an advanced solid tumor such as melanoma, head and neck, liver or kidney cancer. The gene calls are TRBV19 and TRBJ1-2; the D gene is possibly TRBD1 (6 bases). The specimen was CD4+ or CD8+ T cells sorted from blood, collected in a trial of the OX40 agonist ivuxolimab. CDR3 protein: CAATTGTFIGYTF. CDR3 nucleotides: TGTGCCGCTACCACCGGGACATTTATAGGCTACACCTTC.